Below are 6 T cell receptor beta chains sequenced from a single sample in a study of control samples from healthy donors and cancer patients. Repertoires were generated with immunoSEQ multiplex PCR, while TCRdb's copy carries only in-frame clones and drops some. The sample contains tens of thousands of clones, around 80% of which appear only once. The sequenced material came from PBMCs. The receptors were gathered from a man in his 60s with head and neck cancer.

V and J are TRBV28 and TRBJ2-5; possibly TRBD1 for D (5 bases). CDR3 length: 15 residues. V dropped 6 bases and J dropped 4 bases, with 18 bases sitting between them. The germline V gene encodes CDR1 MDHEN and CDR2 SYDVKM. The CDR3 spells CASSSRLRVGETQYF. In DNA form, the CDR3 reads TGTGCCAGCAGCTCACGCCTCAGGGTAGGAGAGACCCAGTACTTC.

This chain uses TRBV27 with TRBJ1-2; 9 bases match TRBD1. The length of the CDR3 is 15 residues. Germline values: CDR1 MNHEY, CDR2 SMNVEV (reference sequence). J lost 7 bases, V lost 2 bases, and 8 bases had no gene match. The CDR3 protein is CASSLGTGLGGGYTF. For the CDR3, the DNA is TGTGCCAGCAGTTTAGGGACAGGGCTTGGTGGTGGCTACACCTTC.

V is TRBV5-4 and J is TRBJ2-3, with D possibly called TRBD1 or TRBD2 (5 bases each). Trimming took 1 base from V and 6 from J, leaving 15 bases between them. The CDR3 is made up of 15 amino acids. Looked up from germline, CDR1 is SGHNT and CDR2 is YYREEE (reference sequence). CDR3 loop: CASSLTLGVADTQYF. The CDR3 DNA follows: TGTGCCAGCAGCTTGACCTTAGGGGTAGCGGATACGCAGTATTTT.

To note about this clone: Distinct nucleotide sequences in the sample also encode this CDR3. The genes are TRBV28 and TRBJ2-7, with 14 bases fitting TRBD2. V trimming: 6 bases; J trimming: 4 bases; junction bases outside the gene matches: 8. CDR1 is MDHEN, CDR2 SYDVKM, per germline. The CDR3 covers 16 residues. In nucleotides, the CDR3 is TGTGCCAGCAGCCCGGGACTAGCGGGAGTTCTGTACGAGCAGTACTTC. The encoded protein is CASSPGLAGVLYEQYF.

V usage is TRBV9 and J usage is TRBJ2-2; D may be TRBD1 (5 bases). This CDR3 is 16 amino acids long. Trimming shortened V by 0 bases and J by 7 bases, and 16 bases separated the two germline ends. The germline CDR1 and CDR2 sequences are SGDLS and YYNGEE. The CDR3: CASSVATGRWSGELFF. CDR3 coding DNA: TGTGCCAGCAGCGTAGCCACAGGCCGTTGGAGCGGGGAGCTGTTTTTT.

The gene calls are TRBV5-8 and TRBJ2-3; D is undetermined. The CDR3 contains 8 residues. The V gene's germline CDR1 is SGHTS and CDR2 YDEGEE. Trimming removed 6 bases at V and 11 bases at J, with 4 bases between. CDR3 loop: CASIGQYF. The CDR3 nucleotides read TGTGCCAGCATCGGGCAGTATTTT.